This TCR beta chain was retrieved from a study of control samples from healthy donors and cancer patients (dated by TCRdb to about 2020). The library relied on the immunoSEQ multiplex PCR assay. Entries here come from immuneACCESS through TCRdb and include only in-frame sequences with V and J called. Some clones fail to appear in such tables; in the studies checked, an unresolved V gene covers under half of the shortfall, and the cause of the remainder is unknown. This sample gives roughly 120,000 clones in total; 85% to 90% of them show up just once. The ten largest clones capture roughly an eighth of the sample. Remarks on this clone: Its antigen is unknown. Base qualities are not provided; no much larger clone lies one nucleotide away.

Trimming leaves V shorter by 2 bases and J shorter by 4 bases, with the junction holding 3 bases beyond the gene matches. From the cysteine up to the phenylalanine, the CDR3 has a length of 15 residues. CDR3 DNA only is kept here, 45 bases in frame from base 1. CDR1 and CDR2, looked up from the germline V gene, are SGHTA and FQGTGA. The V and J genes are TRBV7-3 and TRBJ2-1; TRBD1 aligns with 9 central bases. The sequence came from a young man in good health. The sample consisted of blood. The DNA is as follows: TGTGCCAGCAGCTTACAGGGACAGGGTTACAATGAGCAGTTCTTC. This encodes CASSLQGQGYNEQFF.